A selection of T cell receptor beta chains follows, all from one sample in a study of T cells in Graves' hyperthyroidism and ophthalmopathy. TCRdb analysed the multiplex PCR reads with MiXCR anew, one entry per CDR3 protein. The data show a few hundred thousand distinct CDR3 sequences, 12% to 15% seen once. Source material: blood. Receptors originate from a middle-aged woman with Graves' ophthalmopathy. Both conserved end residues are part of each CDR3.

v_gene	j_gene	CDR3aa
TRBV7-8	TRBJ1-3	CASSLVRTGFFGNTIYF
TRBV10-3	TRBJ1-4	CAISESTGTGREKLFF
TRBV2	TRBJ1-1	CASSGGLSNTEAFF
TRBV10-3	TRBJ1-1	CAISEGRTQNTEAFF
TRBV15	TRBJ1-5	CATSRQTSQPQHF
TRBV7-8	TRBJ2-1	CASSVLRGALVNEQFF
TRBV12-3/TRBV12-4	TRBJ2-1	CASSLTAHNEQFF
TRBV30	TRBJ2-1	CAWSPQRGGRNEQFF
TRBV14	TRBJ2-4	CASSPGGGNWAKNIQYF
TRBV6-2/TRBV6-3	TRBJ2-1	CASSFQRLAPYNEQFF
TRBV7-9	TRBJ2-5	CASTPGGGGRETQYF
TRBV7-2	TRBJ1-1	CASSPWDPGNTEAFF
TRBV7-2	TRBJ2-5	CASSLVSGGGETQYF
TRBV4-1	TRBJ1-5	CASSHDRDVQPQHF
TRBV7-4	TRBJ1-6	CASSTPGGGDIFSDNSPLHF
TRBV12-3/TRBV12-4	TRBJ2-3	CASRLSMDMFTDTQYF
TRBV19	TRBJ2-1	CASAGGYNEQFF
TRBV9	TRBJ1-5	CASSEQGSNQPQHF
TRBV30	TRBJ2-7	CAWLAADYEQYF
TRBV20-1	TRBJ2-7	CSARRSSSYEQYF
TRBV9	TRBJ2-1	CASSGDISGSFYEQFF
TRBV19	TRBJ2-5	CASSIKGQTQYF
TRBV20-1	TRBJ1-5	CSAFPLTRSNQPQHF
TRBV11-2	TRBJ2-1	CASSLIASYNEQFF
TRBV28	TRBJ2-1	CASSLSHSGASYNEQFF
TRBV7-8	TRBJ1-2	CASSLQRGYGYTF
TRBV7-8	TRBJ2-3	CASSLRTSLGTRTDTQYF
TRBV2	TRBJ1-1	CASRVGTGRTEAFF
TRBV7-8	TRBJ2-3	CASNPREGGDTQYF
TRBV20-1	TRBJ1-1	CRGGTGQTEAFF
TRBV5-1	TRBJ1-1	CASRGGVNTEAFF
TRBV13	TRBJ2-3	CASSHGGSTDTQYF
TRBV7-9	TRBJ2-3	CASSLGTGPYTDTQYF
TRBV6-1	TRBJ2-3	CASNLAGKDTQYF
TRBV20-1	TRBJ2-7	CSAASGGAYEQYF
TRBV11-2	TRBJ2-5	CASRPGVDETQYF
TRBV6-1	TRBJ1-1	CASIFSMMNTEAFF
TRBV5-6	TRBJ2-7	CASSSITSYEQYF
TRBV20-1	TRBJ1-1	CSASYRGNTEAFF
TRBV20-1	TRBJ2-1	CSASGGASYNEQFF
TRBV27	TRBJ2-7	CASSLRSGSPYEQYF
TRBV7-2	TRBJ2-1	CASSGKNSVYNEQFF
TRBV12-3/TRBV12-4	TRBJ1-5	CASSPKVSNQPQHF
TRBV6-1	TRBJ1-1	CASSSKGSEAFF
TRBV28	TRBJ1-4	CASSLTGTGGSGKLFF
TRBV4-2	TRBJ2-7	CASSQDQAKGLYEQYF
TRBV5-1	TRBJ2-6	CASRRGTAGANVLTF
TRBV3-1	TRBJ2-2	CASRSTEPGLQWDTGELFF
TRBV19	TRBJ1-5	CASSMIRVEGQPQHF
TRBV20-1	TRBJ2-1	CSAELPGDEQFF
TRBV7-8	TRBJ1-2	CASSLRFRGDPSNYGYTF
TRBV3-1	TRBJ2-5	CASSRKAGGVKTQYF